The present entry profiles one T cell receptor beta chain with its context. This entry comes from a study of blood T cell repertoires in COVID-19. As for the study in general: The United States, Italy and Spain provided the acute and convalescent COVID-19 samples. T cells, B-cell-depleted T cells, or PBMCs provided the cDNA or gDNA that served as material.

TCRdb's table, derived via immunoSEQ multiplex PCR, lists solely in-frame clones and lacks some. The sample shows a few hundred thousand clones, approximately 80% of them seen only once. Symptom resolution, clearance, or two negative PCRs marked the recovered donors of Cohort 3. V lost 7 bases and J 4 bases, leaving 11 bases between the germline ends. From germline, CDR1 is LNHDA and CDR2 SQIVND (reference sequence). The CDR3 is made up of 13 amino acids. Sequenced: PBMCs or T cells enriched from blood (not recorded which). The receptor was derived from a woman in her fifties or sixties who had recovered from COVID-19. V usage is TRBV19 and J usage is TRBJ1-3, with D unresolved. Here the CDR3 reads CASMRGTGNTIYF. The CDR3 coding sequence is TGTGCCAGTATGCGGGGTACCGGAAACACCATATATTTT.